The 19 T cell receptor beta chains presented below share a single source sample, sequenced in a study of shared clonotypes between healthy human individuals. The table came from immunoSEQ multiplex PCR; TCRdb's copy has only in-frame clones and leaves some out. The top ten hold about 0.13% of the sample, which has millions of clones, approximately 94% seen once. Sequenced input: naive CD4+ T cells sorted from blood. The subset was: CD45RA+ positively selected. The receptors were sampled from a man aged 18 to 35 in good health.

The genes are TRBV12-5 and TRBJ2-4; unclear D gene. Germline-derived CDR1 and CDR2 are LGHNT and FRNRAP. There are 20 residues in the CDR3. Trimming left V 1 base short and J 0 bases short, with 22 bases between. CDR3 nucleotide sequence: TGTGCTAGTGGTTTGGGGCCACAGCCCGAAAGGGCTGTAGCCAAAAACATTCAGTACTTC. Translated, it gives CASGLGPQPERAVAKNIQYF.

The J gene is TRBJ2-4, the V gene TRBV5-6, with TRBD2 as a possible D gene (5 bases). Germline assignment: CDR1 SGHDT and CDR2 YYEEEE. The CDR3 length is 15 residues. Trimming removed 6 bases at V and 0 bases at J, with 13 bases between. CDR3 coding DNA: TGTGCCAGCACCCTAAGGACTGTAGCCAAAAACATTCAGTACTTC. It encodes CASTLRTVAKNIQYF. Full variable domain (remainder filled in from reference TRBV5-6 and TRBJ2-4): DAGVTQSPTHLIKTRGQQVTLRCSPKSGHDTVSWYQQALGQGPQFIFQYYEEEERQRGNFPDRFSGHQFPNYSSELNVNALLLGDSALYLCASTLRTVAKNIQYFGAGTRLSVL.

This clone has just a few counts. This chain uses TRBV7-9 with TRBJ1-1, with D tentatively TRBD1 (6 bases). The CDR3 covers 13 residues. Trimming pared 7 bases from V and 4 bases from J, leaving 13 bases between. Germline V gives CDR1 SEHNR, CDR2 FQNEAQ (reference sequence). The CDR3 bases are TGTGCCAGCATCGCACAGGGAGGCACTGAAGCTTTCTTT. It specifies CASIAQGGTEAFF.

The chain has TRBV5-6 and TRBJ2-3; 11 bases are a match to TRBD2. V lost 5 bases and J lost 0; bases outside the gene matches: 14. This CDR3 comprises 19 residues. In germline, CDR1 is SGHDT, CDR2 YYEEEE. CDR3 DNA sequence: TGTGCCAGCAGGTTATCCGGGACTAGCGGAACCTTTAGCACAGATACGCAGTATTTT. It translates to CASRLSGTSGTFSTDTQYF.

The chain uses TRBV20-1 and TRBJ2-4; D is undetermined. Germline lookup yields CDR1 DFQATT and CDR2 SNEGSKA (reference sequence). V was trimmed by 1 base and J by 7 bases, leaving 5 bases between them. The CDR3 totals 11 residues. The DNA for the CDR3 is TGCAGTGCTAGAGTAGGTAACATTCAGTACTTC. Amino acid sequence: CSARVGNIQYF.

The chain has TRBV6-5 and TRBJ2-5, with TRBD1 matching over 8 bases. The end of the DNA fits TRBJ2-7 better, so the J call may be wrong. CDR3 length: 15 amino acids. Germline V lookup: CDR1 MNHEY, CDR2 SVGAGI. The CDR3 reads CASSYSLTGGYEQYF. The CDR3 DNA sequence: TGTGCCAGCAGTTACTCGCTAACAGGGGGCTACGAGCAGTACTTC.

The rearrangement uses TRBV30 and TRBJ1-2; D not certain. Germline CDR1 and CDR2: GTSNPN and SVGIG (reference sequence). The CDR3 contains 13 residues. V lost 1 base and J lost 5, with 11 bases in between. In nucleotides, the CDR3 is TGTGCCTGGAGTGGTCTGGCAGGATATGGCTACACCTTC. Protein product: CAWSGLAGYGYTF. Using reference TRBV30 and TRBJ1-2 for the parts outside the CDR3, the full variable domain is SQTIHQWPATLVQPVGSPLSLECTVEGTSNPNLYWYRQAAGRGLQLLFYSVGIGQISSEVPQNLSASRPQDRQFILSSKKLLLSDSGFYLCAWSGLAGYGYTFGSGTRLTVV.

The rearrangement joins TRBV7-9 to TRBJ1-6, with D maybe TRBD1 (5 bases). V lost 5 bases and J lost 10, with 21 bases in between. The germline V gene encodes CDR1 SEHNR and CDR2 FQNEAQ (reference sequence). The CDR3 is made up of 16 amino acids. CDR3 residues: CASSPSGGGGKSPLHF. In DNA, the CDR3 is TGTGCCAGCAGCCCTTCAGGTGGGGGGGGGAAATCACCCCTCCACTTT.

The chain uses TRBV29-1 and TRBJ2-2, with a possible D match to TRBD2 (6 bases). The CDR3 runs 13 residues. Germline V CDR1 and CDR2: SQVTM, ANQGSEA. V was cut by 4 bases and J by 6 bases, with 12 bases left in between. CDR3 nucleotides: TGCAGCGTTGTTCGTACTAGCCCCGGGGAGCTGTTTTTT. Its protein is CSVVRTSPGELFF.

The chain employs TRBV6-1 and TRBJ2-7, with 13 bases matching TRBD2. Unmatched junction bases numbered 10, after V lost 4 bases and J lost 13 bases. Germline assignment: CDR1 MNHNS and CDR2 SASEGT. This CDR3 is 14 amino acids long. The CDR3 coding sequence is TGTGCCAGCAGTGGGACTAGCGGGAGAGGAGAACCATACTTC. As protein: CASSGTSGRGEPYF.

The chain combines TRBV6-5 with TRBJ2-3, with no clear D. Looked up from germline, CDR1 is MNHEY and CDR2 is SVGAGI. V shed 8 bases and J shed 2 bases, with 5 bases lying between them. The CDR3 runs to 11 residues. As DNA, the CDR3 is TGTGCCAGCCATAACACAGATACGCAGTATTTT. Translated, it gives CASHNTDTQYF.

This clone has a handful of counts. The chain recombines TRBV14 with TRBJ2-1; 8 nucleotides match TRBD2. The V gene end was trimmed by 1 base and the J gene end by 8 bases; junction bases not matched to a gene: 10. The length of the CDR3 is 16 residues. Germline-derived CDR1 and CDR2 are SGHDN and FVKESK. CDR3 in amino acids: CASSQVAGIPIYEQFF. The CDR3, as DNA: TGTGCCAGCAGCCAAGTAGCGGGGATTCCCATCTATGAGCAGTTCTTC.

The table lists this clone with a count of one. The rearrangement uses TRBV4-1 and TRBJ2-7; D remains unclear. The germline V gene encodes CDR1 MGHRA and CDR2 YSYEKL. This CDR3 contains 14 residues. Trimming removed 0 bases from V and 0 bases from J, with 6 bases in between. The CDR3 region has the DNA TGCGCCAGCAGCCAAGAAGCCCGCTCCTACGAGCAGTACTTC. Residues: CASSQEARSYEQYF.

The CDR3 bases are TGTGCCAGCATTCTAACCCCGGATTTCACAGATACGCAGTATTTT. Amino acid sequence: CASILTPDFTDTQYF. The chain combines TRBV6-6 with TRBJ2-3, with D unresolved. Trimming removed 7 bases from V and 2 bases from J, with 16 bases in between. Germline CDR1 MNHNY, CDR2 SVGAGI (reference sequence). This CDR3 region has 15 residues.

CDR3 amino acids: CASSLLRGEDTQYF. In DNA, the CDR3 is TGTGCCAGCAGTTTACTGCGGGGGGAAGATACGCAGTATTTT. The chain joins TRBV27 to TRBJ2-3; 8 bases match TRBD2. The CDR3 totals 14 residues. V gave up 2 bases and J gave up 5 bases; unmatched junction bases: 3. CDR1 is MNHEY and CDR2 is SMNVEV in the germline V gene (reference sequence).

The rearrangement uses TRBV10-1 and TRBJ1-1, with D uncertain. This CDR3 has 14 amino acids. V was trimmed by 3 bases and J by 0 bases, leaving 8 bases between them. In germline, CDR1 is WNHNN, CDR2 SYGVQD (reference sequence). The CDR3 region has the DNA TGCGCCAGCAGTGAAAAACAGATGAACACTGAAGCTTTCTTT. This sequence encodes CASSEKQMNTEAFF.

Turning to this clone: Other DNA sequences in this sample translate to the same CDR3. The chain links TRBV5-1 to TRBJ1-2, with a tentative D call TRBD1 (5 bases). CDR1 and CDR2 (germline): SGHRS, YFSETQ. The V end lost 0 bases, the J end lost 4 bases, and 10 bases lay between the germline ends. This CDR3 is built from 14 residues. CDR3 DNA: TGCGCCAGCAGCTTGGATGGGCAGGGCTATGGCTACACCTTC. This translates into CASSLDGQGYGYTF.

The V and J genes are TRBV30 and TRBJ2-1, with 11 bases fitting TRBD2. The CDR3 spans 16 residues. Per germline, CDR1 GTSNPN and CDR2 SVGIG (reference sequence). Trimming at V came to 2 bases and at J to 7 bases, leaving 10 bases not matched to a gene. The DNA for the CDR3 is TGTGCCTGGAGTTCGAGTCGGCTAGCGGGGGGAAATGAGCAGTTCTTC. It is translated as CAWSSSRLAGGNEQFF.

To note about this clone: Other nucleotide sequences in the sample specify the same CDR3. The V and J genes are TRBV18 and TRBJ1-1, with D maybe TRBD1 (6 bases). The CDR3 runs to 14 residues. Trimming took off 3 bases at V and 2 bases at J, with 10 bases between the two ends. The germline V gene encodes CDR1 KGHSH and CDR2 LQKENI. The CDR3 sequence: CASSPRTVNTEAFF. Written as DNA, the CDR3 is TGTGCCAGCTCACCCAGGACAGTTAACACTGAAGCTTTCTTT.